Listed here are 24 T cell receptor beta chains from one sample, sequenced in a study of T cell responses to AZD1222 COVID-19 vaccine. The repertoire was sequenced with immunoSEQ multiplex PCR; TCRdb's copy has only in-frame clones and lacks some. Of about 79,000 clones in the sample, under 95% were seen once. The sample was peripheral blood, taken on day 0 of MenACWY control vaccination. These receptors were collected from an adult in good health.

V is TRBV19 and J is TRBJ1-4; 7 nucleotides line up with TRBD1. Germline CDR1 reads LNHDA; CDR2 reads SQIVND (reference sequence). With 5 bases clipped from V and 4 bases from J, the junction kept 7 bases outside the gene matches. CDR3 length: 15 amino acids. The CDR3 coding sequence is TGTGCCAGTAGTTCACCGGACAGGAGTAATGAAAAACTGTTTTTT. It translates to CASSSPDRSNEKLFF.

The rearrangement uses TRBV5-1 and TRBJ2-7, with D possibly being TRBD1 (6 bases). The CDR3 is 15 amino acids. V lost 0 bases and J lost 1, with 11 bases in between. In germline, CDR1 is SGHRS, CDR2 YFSETQ. The CDR3 nucleotides read TGCGCCAGCAGCTTGGGCACCAGGGGATCCTACGAGCAGTACTTC. Translation: CASSLGTRGSYEQYF. Using reference TRBV5-1 and TRBJ2-7 for the parts outside the CDR3, the full variable domain is KAGVTQTPRYLIKTRGQQVTLSCSPISGHRSVSWYQQTPGQGLQFLFEYFSETQRNKGNFPGRFSGRQFSNSRSEMNVSTLELGDSALYLCASSLGTRGSYEQYFGPGTRLTVT.

The CDR3 reads CASSPAGGSNQPQHF. In DNA, the CDR3 is TGTGCCAGCAGCCCGGCGGGGGGAAGCAATCAGCCCCAGCATTTT. This rearrangement joins TRBV6-2 or TRBV6-3 to TRBJ1-5, with D possibly matching TRBD1 (5 bases). The V and J ends lost 6 bases and 1 base respectively, with 13 bases between them. This CDR3 spans 15 amino acids. Germline CDR1 is MNHEY and CDR2 is SVGEGT.

V usage is TRBV11-2 and J usage is TRBJ1-1, with D hard to call. There are 13 residues in the CDR3. The ends were cut back, 1 base at V and 2 bases at J, with 5 bases in the middle. Germline V CDR1 and CDR2: SGHAT, FQNNGV. The DNA for the CDR3 is TGTGCCAGCAGCTTAGCGGTAAACACTGAAGCTTTCTTT. Translating it yields CASSLAVNTEAFF.

This clone appeared a single time. This sequence joins TRBV11-1 and TRBJ2-5, with D perhaps matching TRBD1 or TRBD2 (5 bases each). V lost 0 bases to trimming and J lost 4 bases, with 12 bases between them. The CDR3 is 15 amino acids. Per the germline V gene, CDR1 is SGHAT and CDR2 is FQDESV (reference sequence). The CDR3 spells CASSLAGPPGETQYF. CDR3 DNA: TGTGCCAGCAGCTTAGCGGGACCCCCGGGAGAGACCCAGTACTTC. Full variable domain (rest looked up from reference TRBV11-1 and TRBJ2-5): EAEVAQSPRYKITEKSQAVAFWCDPISGHATLYWYRQILGQGPELLVQFQDESVVDDSQLPKDRFSAERLKGVDSTLKIQPAELGDSAMYLCASSLAGPPGETQYFGPGTRLLVL.

The rearrangement links TRBV18 to TRBJ1-1, with 7 bases aligning to TRBD1. The CDR3 covers 17 residues. Germline assignment: CDR1 KGHSH and CDR2 LQKENI. Unmatched junction bases numbered 11, after V lost 3 bases and J lost 1 base. The CDR3 nucleotides read TGTGCCAGCTCACCGCTCCGGGACAGATACCCGAACACTGAAGCTTTCTTT. This encodes CASSPLRDRYPNTEAFF.

The chain combines TRBV3-1 (or the pseudogene TRBV3-2) with TRBJ1-5; D may be TRBD1 (6 bases). Per the germline V gene, CDR1 is LGHDT and CDR2 is YNNKEL (reference sequence). V lost 4 bases, J lost 3 bases, and 13 bases lay in between. The CDR3 extends over 15 amino acids. CDR3 protein: CASSPQGFNNQPQHF. In nucleotides, the CDR3 is TGTGCCAGCAGCCCTCAGGGGTTTAACAATCAGCCCCAGCATTTT.

The chain couples TRBV7-2 to TRBJ2-2; D perhaps matches TRBD1 (6 bases). Germline V CDR1 and CDR2: SGHTA, FQGNSA. The CDR3 has 14 amino acids. The CDR3 reads CAFAQGSWTGELFF. CDR3 sequence (DNA): TGTGCATTCGCCCAGGGGAGTTGGACCGGGGAGCTGTTTTTT.

This clone occurred a few times. This rearrangement joins TRBV6-2 or TRBV6-3 to TRBJ2-1; D ambiguous. V was cut by 5 bases and J by 8 bases, with 16 bases left in between. The CDR3 is made up of 14 amino acids. CDR1 is MNHEY and CDR2 is SVGEGT in the germline V gene. The CDR3 is CASSINFRSDEQFF. The CDR3 bases are TGTGCCAGCAGTATAAATTTCCGCTCCGATGAGCAGTTCTTC.

The CDR3 DNA reads TGTGCCAGCAGCTTAAATGGGCTAGCGGCCAACAATGAGCAGTTCTTC. Its translation: CASSLNGLAANNEQFF. V gene TRBV7-2 combines with J gene TRBJ2-1; 7 nucleotides agree with TRBD2. The ends lost 2 bases at V and 5 bases at J; junction bases unmatched: 9. Germline V gene sequence: CDR1 SGHTA, CDR2 FQGNSA. The CDR3 is 16 amino acids.

The chain carries TRBV29-1 and TRBJ2-1; TRBD2 matches at 7 bases. After removal of 4 bases from V and 10 bases from J, the junction contained 10 bases not matched to a gene. The CDR3 has 13 residues. The germline gives CDR1 SQVTM, CDR2 ANQGSEA. The CDR3: CSVGWGGLYEQFF. The CDR3 DNA follows: TGCAGCGTTGGTTGGGGGGGTCTTTACGAGCAGTTCTTC.

This clone has a single count. This rearrangement joins TRBV6-4 to TRBJ1-4, with D perhaps matching TRBD1 (5 bases). V was pared by 5 bases and J by 13 bases, with 17 bases between. The germline V gene encodes CDR1 MRHNA and CDR2 SNTAGT. This CDR3 region has 13 residues. CDR3: CASSITGGGALFF. As DNA, the CDR3 is TGTGCCAGCAGTATCACAGGTGGTGGGGCACTGTTTTTT.

The chain uses TRBV18 and TRBJ2-3; TRBD1 or TRBD2 may be the D gene (6 bases each). Trimming cost V 3 bases and J 0 bases, with 13 bases left between them. The CDR3 is made up of 16 amino acids. Germline lookup yields CDR1 KGHSH and CDR2 LQKENI. The CDR3 loop reads CASSPSWGASTDTQYF. CDR3 bases: TGTGCCAGCTCACCTTCCTGGGGGGCTAGCACAGATACGCAGTATTTT.

This chain joins TRBV9 and TRBJ2-3; D is perhaps TRBD2 (5 bases). This CDR3 has 17 residues. V lost 3 bases and J lost 0, with 17 bases in between. CDR1 and CDR2 (germline): SGDLS, YYNGEE. DNA of the CDR3: TGTGCCAGCAGCGAGAGACCGGGAACCTCTAGCACAGATACGCAGTATTTT. Translated, it gives CASSERPGTSSTDTQYF.

This chain connects TRBV29-1 to TRBJ2-4; 8 nucleotides agree with TRBD2. The J segment lost 3 bases and the V segment lost 4 bases, leaving 8 bases of the junction unmatched. Germline CDR1 is SQVTM and CDR2 is ANQGSEA. The CDR3 totals 15 residues. The CDR3 nucleotides are TGCAGCGTTGTCTTGGGCGGGGGGCTCAAAAACATTCAGTACTTC. Protein sequence: CSVVLGGGLKNIQYF.

The chain joins TRBV19 to TRBJ1-5; no definite D call. V was clipped by 7 bases and J by 5 bases, with 18 bases between them. In germline, CDR1 is LNHDA, CDR2 SQIVND (reference sequence). The CDR3 covers 15 residues. The CDR3 protein is CASTSVGISDQPQHF. The CDR3 region has the DNA TGTGCCAGTACTTCAGTAGGTATCAGCGATCAGCCCCAGCATTTT.

The chain combines TRBV19 with TRBJ1-5; tentatively, D is TRBD1 (5 bases). Trimming took off 6 bases at V and 2 bases at J, with 11 bases between the two ends. Germline V CDR1 and CDR2: LNHDA, SQIVND (reference sequence). The CDR3 is made up of 14 amino acids. CDR3 nucleotides: TGTGCCAGTAGCCCATTGGGGGGCAATCAGCCCCAGCATTTT. Protein sequence: CASSPLGGNQPQHF. Supplemented by reference TRBV19 and TRBJ1-5, the full variable domain reads DGGITQSPKYLFRKEGQNVTLSCEQNLNHDAMYWYRQDPGQGLRLIYYSQIVNDFQKGDIAEGYSVSREKKESFPLTVTSAQKNPTAFYLCASSPLGGNQPQHFGDGTRLSIL.

DNA of the CDR3: TGTGCCAGCAGCTTGACCGACAGGGGAAGGAATGAGCAGTTCTTC. It yields the protein CASSLTDRGRNEQFF. This chain joins TRBV11-2 and TRBJ2-1, with 8 bases lining up with TRBD1. CDR1 is SGHAT, CDR2 FQNNGV, per germline. With 3 bases clipped from V and 7 bases from J, the junction kept 8 bases outside the gene matches. The CDR3 extends over 15 amino acids.

V gene TRBV11-2 combines with J gene TRBJ2-1; D unclear. The V gene lost 6 bases and the J gene lost 0 bases, with 9 bases spanning the gap. The CDR3 extends over 14 amino acids. Looked up from germline, CDR1 is SGHAT and CDR2 is FQNNGV. In nucleotides, the CDR3 is TGTGCCAGCAGGATGGATAGCTCCTACAATGAGCAGTTCTTC. This gives the protein CASRMDSSYNEQFF. Full variable domain (remainder filled in from reference TRBV11-2 and TRBJ2-1): EAGVAQSPRYKIIEKRQSVAFWCNPISGHATLYWYQQILGQGPKLLIQFQNNGVVDDSQLPKDRFSAERLKGVDSTLKIQPAKLEDSAVYLCASRMDSSYNEQFFGPGTRLTVL.

The chain has TRBV9 and TRBJ1-2, with 7 bases matching TRBD1. The CDR3 has 15 residues. V gave up 0 bases and J gave up 5 bases; unmatched junction bases: 7. Germline CDR1 SGDLS, CDR2 YYNGEE. CDR3 sequence: CASSVDGGTDYGYTF. Written as DNA, the CDR3 is TGTGCCAGCAGCGTAGATGGCGGGACAGATTATGGCTACACCTTC.

The chain recombines TRBV4-3 with TRBJ1-2, with TRBD1 identical over 7 bases. Germline V lookup: CDR1 LGHNA, CDR2 YSLEER. The CDR3 contains 15 residues. The V gene end was trimmed by 2 bases and the J gene end by 2 bases; junction bases not matched to a gene: 5. The CDR3 bases are TGCGCCAGCAGCCAAAGTCCGACAGGGAACTATGGCTACACCTTC. Translated, it gives CASSQSPTGNYGYTF.

The chain employs TRBV15 and TRBJ2-7, with D uncertain. V was cut by 8 bases and J by 4 bases, with 21 bases left in between. Germline V lookup: CDR1 LNHNV, CDR2 YYDKDF (reference sequence). This CDR3 is 15 amino acids long. CDR3: CATPSPVISRYEQYF. As DNA, the CDR3 is TGTGCCACCCCCTCCCCGGTCATAAGTCGATACGAGCAGTACTTC.

The genes are TRBV10-3 and TRBJ2-2; perhaps TRBD2 as D (5 bases). This CDR3 has 13 amino acids. Per the germline V gene, CDR1 is ENHRY and CDR2 is SYGVKD. V gave up 6 bases and J gave up 5 bases, with 10 bases separating them. The CDR3 loop reads CAIRDTRTGELFF. As DNA, the CDR3 is TGTGCCATCAGAGATACTAGGACCGGGGAGCTGTTTTTT.

This clone was seen only once. The CDR3 spells CASSITGAKETQYF. CDR3 bases: TGTGCCAGTAGTATAACAGGGGCAAAAGAGACCCAGTACTTC. V usage is TRBV19 and J usage is TRBJ2-5, with 7 bases lining up with TRBD1. Germline V lookup: CDR1 LNHDA, CDR2 SQIVND (reference sequence). The junction had 3 bases not matched to a gene; V was cut back by 2 bases and J by 3 bases. This CDR3 comprises 14 residues.